The rows below give T cell receptor beta chains drawn from one sample of a study of Graves' ophthalmopathy and Graves' hyperthyroidism. From the multiplex PCR reads, TCRdb called clonotypes with MiXCR, one entry per CDR3 protein. The sample consists of just over 600,000 distinct CDR3 sequences, 22% of them appearing once. Sequencing was performed on peripheral blood. These TCRs come from a young woman with stable Graves' hyperthyroidism. Some clones in this sample may be carry-over from other donors' samples. Both conserved end residues are part of each CDR3. The order of the fields is CDR3 protein, CDR3 DNA, V gene, clone size, J gene, CDR3 length, D gene. The D gene is left open where the match is weak. A row's size may be missing; if present it is once, few, many or a size class.

CASSYGAAGYTEAFF TGTGCCAGCAGTTACGGAGCCGCTGGGTACACTGAAGCTTTCTTT TRBV6-2/TRBV6-3 - TRBJ1-1 15 -
CASSPHPDRANTLYEQYF TGTGCCAGCAGCCCCCACCCTGACAGGGCCAATACTCTCTACGAGCAGTACTTC TRBV14 - TRBJ2-7 18 TRBD1
CASSELDRNTEAFF TGTGCCAGCAGTGAACTGGACAGAAACACTGAAGCTTTCTTT TRBV6-1 many TRBJ1-1 14 -
CASSLDGTSNTEAFF TGTGCCAGCAGCTTAGATGGGACTTCTAACACTGAAGCTTTCTTT TRBV7-8 many TRBJ1-1 15 -
CASSAGQGAVQETQYF TGTGCCAGCAGTGCTGGACAGGGGGCAGTACAAGAGACCCAGTACTTC TRBV6-1 few TRBJ2-5 16 TRBD1
CASSYFRASPSYEQYF TGTGCCAGCAGTTACTTTCGGGCTAGCCCTTCCTACGAGCAGTACTTC TRBV6-2/TRBV6-3 once TRBJ2-7 16 -
CASSRDRQYTEAFF TGTGCCAGCAGCCGGGACAGGCAATACACTGAAGCTTTCTTT TRBV6-2/TRBV6-3 - TRBJ1-1 14 TRBD1
CSGGFWGGNTEAFF TGCAGCGGAGGTTTTTGGGGGGGGAACACTGAAGCTTTCTTT TRBV29-1 few TRBJ1-1 14 -
CASSLAHREYQETQYF TGTGCCAGCAGCTTAGCGCACCGCGAGTACCAAGAGACCCAGTACTTC TRBV7-8 many TRBJ2-5 16 -
CASSASGLAGYEQYF TGTGCCAGCAGCGCCTCGGGACTAGCGGGGTATGAGCAGTACTTC TRBV9 - TRBJ2-7 15 TRBD2
CAFRGSSYEQYF TGTGCCTTTCGAGGCAGCTCCTACGAGCAGTACTTC TRBV6-1 many TRBJ2-7 12 -
CAQDKLQGRQGTEAFF TGTGCCCAAGACAAACTACAGGGCCGCCAGGGCACTGAAGCTTTCTTT TRBV12-3/TRBV12-4 - TRBJ1-1 16 -
CASSEGPSGELFF TGTGCCAGCAGTGAGGGTCCCTCCGGGGAGCTGTTTTTT TRBV6-1 many TRBJ2-2 13 -
CASSQELGANQPQHF TGTGCCAGCAGCCAAGAGTTGGGGGCTAATCAGCCCCAGCATTTT TRBV4-2 - TRBJ1-5 15 -
CASSVSGKETQYF TGTGCCAGCAGCGTGAGTGGGAAAGAGACCCAGTACTTC TRBV9 many TRBJ2-5 13 -
CASSKRTGPNTEAFF TGTGCCAGTAGTAAACGGACGGGACCGAACACTGAAGCTTTCTTT TRBV19 many TRBJ1-1 15 -
CASSPRSDTYEQYF TGTGCCAGCTCACCACGCTCCGATACCTACGAGCAGTACTTC TRBV18 - TRBJ2-7 14 -
CSGGQAGADTQYF TGCAGCGGGGGTCAAGCGGGAGCGGATACGCAGTATTTT TRBV29-1 few TRBJ2-3 13 TRBD2
CASSFSYGLGRGMNTEAFF TGTGCCAGCAGCTTCAGCTACGGATTAGGCCGCGGGATGAACACTGAAGCTTTCTTT TRBV11-1 - TRBJ1-1 19 -
CASSYSAEASGRLGLEQYF TGTGCCAGCAGTTACTCCGCAGAGGCTAGCGGGAGATTGGGGCTCGAGCAGTACTTC TRBV6-7 - TRBJ2-7 19 TRBD2
CASSLDTETQYF TGTGCCAGCAGCTTAGATACGGAGACCCAGTACTTC TRBV11-2 many TRBJ2-5 12 -
CASSQTSGRFGEQYF TGTGCCAGCAGCCAAACTAGCGGGAGGTTTGGGGAGCAGTACTTC TRBV14 many TRBJ2-7 15 TRBD2
CSASPSNYGYTF TGCAGTGCGAGCCCCTCTAACTATGGCTACACCTTC TRBV20-1 many TRBJ1-2 12 -
CAISESTEMNTEAFF TGTGCCATCAGTGAGTCCACAGAGATGAACACTGAAGCTTTCTTT TRBV10-3 - TRBJ1-1 15 -
CASSLFRLGGYTF TGCGCCAGCAGCTTGTTCAGGCTTGGCGGCTACACCTTC TRBV5-1 - TRBJ1-2 13 -
CASSGFRGDYGYTF TGTGCCAGCAGCGGATTCAGGGGAGACTATGGCTACACCTTC TRBV7-2 - TRBJ1-2 14 -
CASSTGRDTPFEQYF TGTGCCAGCAGCACTGGCCGGGACACCCCTTTCGAGCAGTACTTC TRBV6-1 many TRBJ2-7 15 -
CASSQIGGLSSPLHF TGTGCCAGCAGCCAAATAGGGGGTCTTAGTTCACCCCTCCACTTT TRBV3-1 - TRBJ1-6 15 -
CASNDRNTEAFF TGTGCCAGCAACGACAGGAACACTGAAGCTTTCTTT TRBV6-4 many TRBJ1-1 12 -
CSAPRDNYEQYF TGCAGTGCTCCCCGGGACAACTACGAGCAGTACTTC TRBV20-1 many TRBJ2-7 12 -
CSAKPREFSSYEQYF TGCAGTGCTAAGCCCCGGGAGTTCTCGTCCTACGAGCAGTACTTC TRBV20-1 - TRBJ2-7 15 -
CSAADTEAFF TGCAGCGCCGCTGACACTGAAGCTTTCTTT TRBV29-1 many TRBJ1-1 10 -
CASSTREAPTQYF TGTGCCAGCAGTACACGGGAAGCCCCCACCCAGTACTTC TRBV11-2 many TRBJ2-7 13 -
CATRGAGRNTEAFF TGTGCCACCCGGGGGGCCGGCCGGAACACTGAAGCTTTCTTT TRBV30 - TRBJ1-1 14 -
CASSRGTTPLRGGELFF TGTGCCAGCAGCCGTGGGACCACGCCGCTTCGTGGCGGGGAGCTGTTTTTT TRBV11-1 few TRBJ2-2 17 -
CSARSQTPNTEAFF TGCAGTGCTAGATCCCAGACGCCGAACACTGAAGCTTTCTTT TRBV20-1 - TRBJ1-1 14 -
CSVYQQSYGYTF TGCAGCGTTTACCAGCAGAGCTATGGCTACACCTTC TRBV29-1 many TRBJ1-2 12 -
CASTRDSWSPLHF TGTGCCAGCACCCGGGACAGTTGGTCACCCCTCCACTTT TRBV27 - TRBJ1-6 13 TRBD1
CASSYSWGRRNSPLHF TGTGCCAGCAGTTACTCATGGGGGCGACGGAATTCACCCCTCCACTTT TRBV6-2/TRBV6-3 - TRBJ1-6 16 -
CATSSVGGTRYQETQYF TGTGCCACCAGTTCAGTGGGAGGGACTCGCTACCAAGAGACCCAGTACTTC TRBV24-1 - TRBJ2-5 17 TRBD2
CASSPLVSGQETQYF TGTGCCAGCTCACCACTTGTATCCGGCCAAGAGACCCAGTACTTC TRBV18 few TRBJ2-5 15 -
CSASHSNQPQHF TGCAGTGCTAGTCATAGCAATCAGCCCCAGCATTTT TRBV20-1 many TRBJ1-5 12 -
CASSEAGVGANVLTF TGTGCCAGCAGTGAAGCAGGGGTTGGGGCCAACGTCCTGACTTTC TRBV6-1 - TRBJ2-6 15 -
CASSLMADQETQYF TGCGCCAGCAGCTTGATGGCAGACCAAGAGACCCAGTACTTC TRBV5-1 many TRBJ2-5 14 -
CSAPDGLNTEAFF TGCAGTGCTCCGGACGGTTTGAACACTGAAGCTTTCTTT TRBV20-1 - TRBJ1-1 13 -
CAWTVLSGNTIYF TGTGCCTGGACTGTGCTCTCTGGAAACACCATATATTTT TRBV30 many TRBJ1-3 13 -
CASSREQGMAFF TGTGCCAGCAGCCGTGAACAGGGGATGGCTTTCTTT TRBV3-1 - TRBJ1-1 12 TRBD1
CASSRGGSTEAFF TGCGCCAGCAGCAGGGGGGGGAGCACTGAAGCTTTCTTT TRBV5-1 many TRBJ1-1 13 -
CASKLTGGESYEQYF TGTGCCAGCAAGCTCACAGGGGGCGAGAGCTACGAGCAGTACTTC TRBV6-1 many TRBJ2-7 15 TRBD1
CAWSPTGGEAFF TGTGCCTGGAGTCCTACAGGGGGCGAAGCTTTCTTT TRBV30 many TRBJ1-1 12 TRBD1
CASSMARGGWTEAFF TGTGCCAGCAGCATGGCCAGGGGCGGGTGGACTGAAGCTTTCTTT TRBV7-9 many TRBJ1-1 15 -
CSARARQGMYEQYF TGCAGTGCTAGAGCCCGGCAGGGAATGTACGAGCAGTACTTC TRBV20-1 many TRBJ2-7 14 -
CATSRARRSDQPQHF TGTGCCACCAGCCGGGCCAGGAGGTCGGACCAGCCCCAGCATTTT TRBV15 - TRBJ1-5 15 -
CASSPYSTGIISYNSPLHF TGTGCCAGCAGTCCCTATTCGACAGGAATTATCTCCTATAATTCACCCCTCCACTTT TRBV27 many TRBJ1-6 19 -
CAISTSGSDVGELFF TGTGCCATCTCAACTAGCGGGAGTGATGTCGGGGAGCTGTTTTTT TRBV10-3 many TRBJ2-2 15 TRBD2
CASSKRTENTEAFF TGTGCCAGCAGCAAAAGGACGGAGAACACTGAAGCTTTCTTT TRBV3-1 - TRBJ1-1 14 -
CASSSGTAKTGGYTF TGTGCCAGTAGTTCCGGGACCGCCAAAACGGGCGGCTACACCTTC TRBV19 many TRBJ1-2 15 -
CASSDLGRNQETQYF TGTGCCAGCAGTGATCTGGGCAGGAACCAAGAGACCCAGTACTTC TRBV25-1 - TRBJ2-5 15 -
CASSLRHNEQFF TGTGCCAGCAGTTTAAGACACAATGAGCAGTTCTTC TRBV28 - TRBJ2-1 12 -
CASRTGIPYEQYF TGTGCCAGCCGGACAGGGATCCCATACGAGCAGTACTTC TRBV28 - TRBJ2-7 13 TRBD1